This T cell receptor (beta chain) was profiled in a study of cytomegalovirus exposure and HLA in healthy donors. Overall study context: From donors who were HLA-typed, an early data release held 81 million or so unique TCRs.

This CDR3 is built from 17 residues. Within the sample, this clone is medium-sized. Its antigen remains unidentified. Findings and caveats of the study: Reportedly, HLA-A and HLA-B alleles of most subjects were accurately predicted from TCR beta. Earlier findings revealed that most TCR beta V segments proved productive either about 87% or about 30% of the time.

In the PCR, 60 Vbeta and 13 Jbeta primers were used. Sequenced by immunoSEQ multiplex PCR; TCRdb stores in-frame clones only, minus some. The profile shows about 140,000 clones, 76% of them singletons. The rearrangement uses TRBV21-1 and TRBJ2-6; TRBD1 was called by the table and not checked on the DNA. TRBV21-1 is assigned pseudogene status. The source of this sequence is a male donor in good health and CMV-seronegative. The sample taken for sequencing was PBMCs. The CDR3 sequence: CASSTTGLLAGANVLTF. The CDR3 DNA reads as TGTGCCAGCAGCACGACAGGGCTACTGGCTGGGGCCAACGTCCTGACTTTC.